This TCR beta chain derives from a study of brain T cells in children with intractable seizures. Time point noted: blood from clinic visit 5 months post-surgery; TSC patient then seizure free. Sequencing was performed with immunoSEQ multiplex PCR; in TCRdb, only in-frame clones are kept and a portion is missing. Among hundreds of thousands of clones listed, over 90% were seen once. This clone was found once. The CDR3 extends over 12 amino acids. V was shortened by 7 bases and J by 5 bases, with 10 bases between the two germline ends. The chain combines TRBV12-3 or TRBV12-4 with TRBJ2-3; D gene unclear. This receptor was obtained from a boy less than two years old with tuberous sclerosis and intractable seizures. This specimen consisted of peripheral blood, obtained 4 to 5 months after surgery. As DNA, the CDR3 is TGTGCCAGCATAAGAGTAGGAGATACGCAGTATTTT. The encoded protein is CASIRVGDTQYF.